A selection of T cell receptor beta chains follows, all from one sample in a study of cytomegalovirus exposure and HLA in healthy donors. Generated by immunoSEQ multiplex PCR, the TCRdb table keeps only in-frame clones and is missing some. The sample gives 110,000 to 150,000 clones, over 90% of which show up once; approximately 1.8% is in the top ten. Specimen: PBMCs. These receptors were collected from a man between 18 and 35 years old in good health and CMV-seropositive. CDR3s include the opening cysteine and the closing phenylalanine or tryptophan. D genes are given only for firm matches. The size field is filled for only some rows; it gives once, few, many or a size class.

clone_size	d_call	v_call	j_call	cdr3_aa	cdr3_nt
-	-	TRBV14	TRBJ1-2	CASSQERQPYYGYTF	TGTGCCAGCAGCCAAGAGCGGCAGCCGTACTATGGCTACACCTTC
-	-	TRBV7-3	TRBJ2-7	CASSSRPQGEQYF	TGTGCCAGCAGCTCTAGGCCCCAGGGCGAGCAGTACTTC
-	TRBD2	TRBV5-4	TRBJ2-3	CASSPHGREGDTQYF	TGTGCCAGCAGCCCCCATGGGCGGGAGGGAGATACGCAGTATTTT
-	-	TRBV6-1	TRBJ1-2	CASNIIGVDGYTF	TGTGCCAGCAATATTATAGGGGTAGATGGCTACACCTTC
-	-	TRBV2	TRBJ2-2	CASSWGEDTGELFF	TGTGCCTCCTCGTGGGGGGAGGACACCGGGGAGCTGTTTTTT
once	-	TRBV6-5	TRBJ2-1	CASRLSLLYEQFF	TGTGCCAGCAGACTAAGCTTGCTATATGAGCAGTTCTTC
-	TRBD2	TRBV27	TRBJ2-7	CASSMLAGDATYEQYF	TGTGCCAGCAGTATGCTAGCGGGGGACGCCACCTACGAGCAGTACTTC
-	TRBD1	TRBV5-1	TRBJ2-1	CASSEKTGHNEQFF	TGCGCCAGCAGCGAAAAGACAGGGCACAATGAGCAGTTCTTC
-	TRBD1	TRBV5-4	TRBJ2-5	CASSYAPGQGRKTQYF	TGTGCCAGCAGTTACGCCCCGGGACAGGGTAGGAAGACCCAGTACTTC
-	TRBD2	TRBV20-1	TRBJ2-1	CSARGTSVIF	TGCAGTGCTAGAGGGACTAGCGTGATCTTC
once	-	TRBV2	TRBJ2-5	CASSAGLGAQETQYF	TGTGCCAGCAGTGCGGGCTTAGGGGCCCAAGAGACCCAGTACTTC
-	TRBD2	TRBV27	TRBJ2-1	CASSGVSGRAGLDEQFF	TGTGCCAGCAGTGGAGTTAGCGGGAGGGCAGGTTTGGATGAGCAGTTCTTC
-	-	TRBV5-1	TRBJ1-1	CASSPGVMNTEAFF	TGCGCCAGCAGCCCCGGGGTCATGAACACTGAAGCTTTCTTT
-	-	TRBV29-1	TRBJ2-5	CSGHLQETQYF	TGCAGCGGACACCTTCAAGAGACCCAGTACTTC
-	-	TRBV29-1	TRBJ2-7	CSVLGGEWSYEQYF	TGCAGCGTACTTGGCGGGGAGTGGTCCTACGAGCAGTACTTC
-	-	TRBV29-1	TRBJ1-3	CSVEETAGNTIYF	TGCAGCGTTGAGGAGACGGCGGGAAACACCATATATTTT
-	TRBD2	TRBV7-6	TRBJ2-1	CASSLLAGEGNEQFF	TGTGCCAGCAGCCTACTAGCGGGAGAGGGAAATGAGCAGTTCTTC
-	-	TRBV5-1	TRBJ2-6	CASSFLPRSGANVLTF	TGCGCCAGCAGCTTTCTCCCGCGCTCTGGGGCCAACGTCCTGACTTTC
-	-	TRBV29-1	TRBJ2-2	CSVVVAGNTGELFF	TGCAGCGTTGTGGTGGCGGGGAACACCGGGGAGCTGTTTTTT
-	TRBD2	TRBV7-9	TRBJ2-7	CASSSSGSHEQYF	TGTGCCAGCAGCTCTAGCGGGAGCCACGAGCAGTACTTC
-	TRBD1	TRBV9	TRBJ2-2	CASSAQGEVVGELFF	TGTGCCAGCAGCGCCCAGGGGGAAGTGGTCGGGGAGCTGTTTTTT
-	-	TRBV27	TRBJ1-3	CASSLRRAHGNTIYF	TGTGCCAGCAGTCTTCGGAGGGCACACGGAAACACCATATATTTT
-	-	TRBV11-2	TRBJ2-7	CASRGIVGRNYEQYF	TGTGCCAGCAGGGGGATTGTGGGGAGAAACTACGAGCAGTACTTC
-	-	TRBV27	TRBJ2-1	CASRTTGSYNEQFF	TGTGCCAGCAGGACTACAGGGTCCTACAATGAGCAGTTCTTC
once	TRBD1	TRBV19	TRBJ2-7	CASSRTGDRGTEQYF	TGTGCCAGTAGCCGAACGGGGGACAGGGGAACCGAGCAGTACTTC
-	-	TRBV6-4	TRBJ2-5	CAVTAVRVTQYF	TGTGCCGTCACAGCGGTAAGGGTGACCCAGTACTTC
-	TRBD2	TRBV4-2	TRBJ2-7	CASSRGLAGAYEQYF	TGTGCCAGCAGCCGGGGACTAGCGGGCGCCTACGAGCAGTACTTC
once	TRBD1	TRBV5-1	TRBJ2-7	CASSLEGQSYEQYF	TGCGCCAGCAGCTTGGAGGGACAGTCCTACGAGCAGTACTTC
-	TRBD2	TRBV7-9	TRBJ2-3	CASSLALGTSGATNTQYF	TGTGCCAGCAGCTTAGCACTCGGAACTAGCGGGGCGACGAATACGCAGTATTTT
-	-	TRBV30	TRBJ1-1	CAWSRRGEAFF	TGTGCCTGGAGTCGGCGGGGTGAAGCTTTCTTT
-	-	TRBV5-1	TRBJ2-5	CASSSSQETQYF	TGCGCCAGCAGCTCCAGCCAAGAGACCCAGTACTTC
few	-	TRBV30	TRBJ1-4	CAWSDFEKLFF	TGTGCCTGGAGTGACTTTGAAAAACTGTTTTTT
-	TRBD2	TRBV4-1	TRBJ2-1	CASSQGLVGHEQFF	TGCGCCAGCAGCCAGGGACTAGTGGGCCATGAGCAGTTCTTC
-	TRBD2	TRBV14	TRBJ2-2	CASSQELAGVLTGELFF	TGTGCCAGCAGCCAAGAACTAGCGGGAGTGCTCACCGGGGAGCTGTTTTTT
-	TRBD1	TRBV5-1	TRBJ1-6	CASSPQGDYNSPLHF	TGCGCCAGCAGTCCTCAGGGGGACTATAATTCACCCCTCCACTTT
once	-	TRBV25-1	TRBJ2-7	CASSQGGGVYEQYF	TGTGCCAGCAGCCAAGGGGGCGGGGTCTACGAGCAGTACTTC
once	-	TRBV7-2	TRBJ2-6	CASSLSLFGGAYGANVLTF	TGTGCCAGCAGCTTAAGCCTCTTTGGGGGCGCGTATGGGGCCAACGTCCTGACTTTC
-	-	TRBV5-1	TRBJ2-3	CASSASGRGTTDTQYF	TGCGCCAGCAGCGCCTCGGGACGGGGGACCACAGATACGCAGTATTTT
-	-	TRBV28	TRBJ2-7	CASSRVSEQYF	TGTGCCAGCAGCAGGGTCTCCGAGCAGTACTTC
once	-	TRBV7-9	TRBJ1-2	CASSLDPGNNYGYTF	TGTGCCAGCAGCTTAGATCCGGGGAACAACTATGGCTACACCTTC
-	TRBD1	TRBV14	TRBJ2-1	CASSGTGGSARDEQFF	TGTGCCAGCAGTGGAACAGGGGGCAGTGCGAGGGATGAGCAGTTCTTC